What follows are 7 T cell receptor beta chains derived from one specimen sequenced in a study of T cell responses to AZD1222 COVID-19 vaccine. Clones were read by immunoSEQ multiplex PCR, and TCRdb kept only the in-frame ones, dropping some. The table includes 95,000 to 150,000 clones, roughly 84% detected once. The input for sequencing was peripheral blood, taken on day 0 of AZD1222 vaccination. The receptor source for this set is an adult in good health.

The chain uses TRBV19 and TRBJ1-2; the D gene is possibly TRBD1 (5 bases). The length of the CDR3 is 13 residues. Trimming took off 2 bases at V and 8 bases at J, with 12 bases between the two ends. Germline values: CDR1 LNHDA, CDR2 SQIVND (reference sequence). The CDR3: CASSIRGERGYTF. The CDR3 nucleotides are TGTGCCAGTAGTATAAGGGGAGAGCGGGGCTACACCTTC.

J is TRBJ2-3 and V is TRBV5-5, with 14 positions matching TRBD2. J gave up 3 bases and V 7 bases, and 10 bases lay outside the gene matches. Looked up from germline, CDR1 is SGHKS and CDR2 is YYEKEE (reference sequence). The CDR3 has 17 residues. This chain's CDR3 is CASRSTGTSGGTDTQYF. The CDR3, as DNA: TGTGCCAGCCGTTCAACCGGGACTAGCGGGGGTACAGATACGCAGTATTTT.

Here the CDR3 reads CASSPEGGLRETQYF. For the CDR3, the DNA is TGTGCCAGCAGCCCAGAGGGGGGGTTAAGAGAGACCCAGTACTTC. This chain uses TRBV9 with TRBJ2-5; TRBD2 might be the D (7 bases). The V and J ends lost 4 bases and 4 bases respectively, with 17 bases between them. The CDR3 runs 15 residues. CDR1 and CDR2 from the germline V gene are SGDLS and YYNGEE. The full variable domain, rest sourced from reference TRBV9 and TRBJ2-5, is DSGVTQTPKHLITATGQRVTLRCSPRSGDLSVYWYQQSLDQGLQFLIQYYNGEERAKGNILERFSAQQFPDLHSELNLSSLELGDSALYFCASSPEGGLRETQYFGPGTRLLVL.

The chain carries TRBV5-4 and TRBJ2-4; 7 bases fit TRBD1. Germline CDR1 is SGHNT and CDR2 is YYREEE (reference sequence). CDR3 length: 18 amino acids. Losses at the gene ends were 3 bases for V and 0 bases for J; bases not matched to a gene: 12. CDR3 protein: CASSSGSGTALAKNIQYF. CDR3 in DNA: TGTGCCAGCAGCTCGGGATCCGGGACAGCACTAGCCAAAAACATTCAGTACTTC.

The chain links TRBV3-1 (or the pseudogene TRBV3-2) to TRBJ2-7; TRBD2 matches 10 bases. Germline CDR1 reads LGHDT; CDR2 reads YNNKEL (reference sequence). The CDR3 runs 15 residues. V lost 5 bases and J lost 5; bases outside the gene matches: 9. DNA for the CDR3: TGTGCCAGCAGCAGGCTAGCGGGGGTACCCGACGAGCAGTACTTC. Residues: CASSRLAGVPDEQYF.

The chain has TRBV7-9 and TRBJ2-1; 7 nucleotides align to TRBD1. Unmatched junction bases numbered 9, after V lost 5 bases and J lost 14 bases. The CDR3 sequence is 12 residues long. CDR1 SEHNR and CDR2 FQNEAQ come from the germline V gene (reference sequence). Here the CDR3 DNA reads TGTGCCAGCAGCCGAGTGGGACAGCCGGAGTTCTTC. Its protein product is CASSRVGQPEFF. Combining the CDR3 with reference TRBV7-9 and TRBJ2-1 gives the whole variable domain DTGVSQNPRHKITKRGQNVTFRCDPISEHNRLYWYRQTLGQGPEFLTYFQNEAQLEKSRLLSDRFSAERPKGSFSTLEIQRTEQGDSAMYLCASSRVGQPEFFGPGTRLTVL.

V usage is TRBV30 and J usage is TRBJ1-5; 10 positions agree with TRBD1. Germline lookup yields CDR1 GTSNPN and CDR2 SVGIG (reference sequence). With V trimmed by 5 bases and J by 5 bases, 6 bases remained unmatched. This CDR3 has 14 residues. In nucleotides, the CDR3 is TGTGCCTGGGGTCCGGGACAGGGGTATCAGCCCCAGCATTTT. Translating gives CAWGPGQGYQPQHF.